This T cell receptor beta chain was sequenced during a study of blood T cell repertoires in COVID-19. Study-level information: PBMCs, B-cell-depleted T cells, or T cells were the source of the cDNA or gDNA that made up the material.

Authors' data handling: Using reference gene primer amplification, nucleated cell counts were estimated. The data were produced by immunoSEQ multiplex PCR, yet TCRdb's version contains in-frame clones alone and is incomplete. The V and J calls and the clone size are those of that table, but D and trimming were determined from the DNA. The sample has 470,000 or so clones, nearly 90% seen once; the top ten hold roughly 1.8%. Those who participated ranged in age from 18 to 89 years and resided in 24 US areas. Germline V gene data show CDR1 as PRHDT and CDR2 as FYEKMQ (reference sequence). This CDR3 has 14 residues. V shed 5 bases, J shed 4 bases, and the junction held 7 bases outside the gene matches.

This TCR derives from a woman younger than 35 with acute COVID-19. The sequencing input was PBMCs or T cells enriched from blood (not recorded which). The rearrangement uses TRBV13 and TRBJ1-1, with 7 positions matching TRBD1. The chain's CDR3 is CASSSRQGRTEAFF. CDR3 in DNA: TGTGCCAGCAGCAGTAGACAGGGTCGCACTGAAGCTTTCTTT.